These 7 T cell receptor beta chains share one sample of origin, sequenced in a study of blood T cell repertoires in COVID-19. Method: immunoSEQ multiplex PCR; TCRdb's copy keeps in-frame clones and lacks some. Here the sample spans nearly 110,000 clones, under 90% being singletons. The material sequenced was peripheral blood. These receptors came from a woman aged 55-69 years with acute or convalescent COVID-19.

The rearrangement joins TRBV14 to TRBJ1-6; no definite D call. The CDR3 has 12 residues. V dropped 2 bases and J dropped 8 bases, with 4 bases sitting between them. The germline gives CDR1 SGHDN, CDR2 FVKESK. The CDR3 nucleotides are TGTGCCAGCAGCCAATACTATTCACCCCTCCACTTT. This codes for CASSQYYSPLHF.

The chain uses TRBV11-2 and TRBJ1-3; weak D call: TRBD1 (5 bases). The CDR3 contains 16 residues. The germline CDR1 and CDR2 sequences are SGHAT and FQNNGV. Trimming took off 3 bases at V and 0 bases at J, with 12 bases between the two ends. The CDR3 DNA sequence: TGTGCCAGCAGCTTTTGGGACTTAAGCTCTGGAAACACCATATATTTT. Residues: CASSFWDLSSGNTIYF.

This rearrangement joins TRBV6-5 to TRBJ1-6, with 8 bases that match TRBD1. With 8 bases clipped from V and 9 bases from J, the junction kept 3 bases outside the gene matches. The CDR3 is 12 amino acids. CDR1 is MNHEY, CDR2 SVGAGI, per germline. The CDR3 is CASSRGRSPLHF. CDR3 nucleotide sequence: TGTGCCAGCTCCAGGGGGCGTTCACCCCTCCACTTT.

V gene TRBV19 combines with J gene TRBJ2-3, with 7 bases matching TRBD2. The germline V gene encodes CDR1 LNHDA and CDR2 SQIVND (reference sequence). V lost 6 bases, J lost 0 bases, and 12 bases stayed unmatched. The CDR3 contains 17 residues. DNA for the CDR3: TGTGCCAGTAGGAGGAGTGGGAGGGGAACTAGCACAGATACGCAGTATTTT. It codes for CASRRSGRGTSTDTQYF.

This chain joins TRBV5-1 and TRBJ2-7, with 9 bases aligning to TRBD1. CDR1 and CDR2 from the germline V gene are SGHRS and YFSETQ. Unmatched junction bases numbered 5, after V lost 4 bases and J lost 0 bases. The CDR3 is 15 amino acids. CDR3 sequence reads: CASSGGQGSSYEQYF. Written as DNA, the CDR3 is TGCGCCAGCAGCGGCGGACAGGGGAGCTCCTACGAGCAGTACTTC.

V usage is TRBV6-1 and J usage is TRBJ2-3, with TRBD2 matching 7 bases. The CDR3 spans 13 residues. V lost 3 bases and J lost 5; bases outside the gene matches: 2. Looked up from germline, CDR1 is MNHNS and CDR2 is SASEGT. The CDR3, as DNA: TGTGCCAGCAGTGAGGGGGGGGGAGATACGCAGTATTTT. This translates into CASSEGGGDTQYF.

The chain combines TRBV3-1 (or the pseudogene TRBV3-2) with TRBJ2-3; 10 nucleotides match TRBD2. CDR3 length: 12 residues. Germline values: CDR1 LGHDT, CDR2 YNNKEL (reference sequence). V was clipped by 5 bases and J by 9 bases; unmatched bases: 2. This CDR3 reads CASSNSGGTQYF. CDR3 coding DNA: TGTGCCAGCAGCAATAGCGGGGGGACGCAGTATTTT.